Each of the 8 T cell receptor beta chains below was sequenced from the same sample in a study of beta chain features in type 1 diabetes. The whole isolated RNA underwent reverse transcription, so sequencing captured expressed TCRB transcripts. Assay used: immunoSEQ multiplex PCR; TCRdb lists only in-frame clones, some missing. In the table there are 110,000 to 150,000 clones, about 7% of which are singletons. Sequencing was carried out using central memory CD4+ T cells from blood. These receptors were obtained from a woman aged 25-40 years in good health.

The chain couples TRBV2 to TRBJ1-2; unclear D gene. Trimming took 5 bases from V and 5 from J, leaving 9 bases between them. The CDR3 extends over 12 amino acids. Germline CDR1 is SNHLY and CDR2 is FYNNEI. The CDR3 sequence is CASSRILYGYTF. CDR3 sequence (DNA): TGTGCCAGCAGTCGTATACTGTATGGCTACACCTTC.

This clone was seen only a few times. The chain has TRBV6-6 and TRBJ2-7, with 7 bases that match TRBD1. The CDR3 covers 14 residues. The J segment lost 2 bases and the V segment lost 4 bases, leaving 5 bases of the junction unmatched. The germline gives CDR1 MNHNY, CDR2 SVGAGI (reference sequence). CDR3 bases: TGTGCCAGCAGTTCGGTACAGGGGACCTACGAGCAGTACTTC. It yields the protein CASSSVQGTYEQYF.

This clone was seen a handful of times. V is TRBV6-5 and J is TRBJ1-6, with TRBD1 identical over 7 bases. Germline V gene data show CDR1 as MNHEY and CDR2 as SVGAGI. J was trimmed by 4 bases and V by 2 bases; bases with no gene match: 2. This CDR3 region has 15 residues. The CDR3, as DNA: TGTGCCAGCAGTTACGCGGGACAGTATAATTCACCCCTCCACTTT. It translates to CASSYAGQYNSPLHF.

The CDR3 loop is CAISDSGQRDTQYF. The DNA for the CDR3 is TGTGCCATCAGTGATTCGGGACAACGGGATACGCAGTATTTT. This chain connects TRBV10-3 to TRBJ2-3, with D maybe TRBD1 (6 bases). CDR3 length: 14 amino acids. Germline-derived CDR1 and CDR2 are ENHRY and SYGVKD. V was shortened by 3 bases and J by 6 bases, with 13 bases between the two germline ends.

This clone was observed a handful of times. The chain links TRBV18 to TRBJ2-3; 7 bases are a match to TRBD1. After removal of 5 bases from V and 8 bases from J, the junction contained 10 bases not matched to a gene. The CDR3 is 14 residues long. In germline, CDR1 is KGHSH, CDR2 LQKENI. The chain's CDR3 is CASSVDRVAGTQYF. Written as DNA, the CDR3 is TGTGCCAGCTCAGTCGACAGGGTGGCAGGTACGCAGTATTTT.

This clone came up a few times. The genes are TRBV30 and TRBJ2-7; 13 nucleotides match TRBD2. This CDR3 has 13 residues. The V segment lost 7 bases and the J segment 2 bases; nucleotides outside the gene matches: 2. Germline CDR1 is GTSNPN and CDR2 is SVGIG (reference sequence). CDR3 loop: CALLAGGTYEQYF. For the CDR3, the DNA is TGTGCCTTACTAGCGGGGGGGACCTACGAGCAGTACTTC.

This chain links TRBV7-8 with TRBJ2-2; 9 nucleotides match TRBD1. Trimming removed 6 bases from V and 3 bases from J; junction bases left unmatched: 8. Per the germline V gene, CDR1 is SGHVS and CDR2 is FQNEAQ. CDR3 length: 16 residues. CDR3 bases: TGTGCCAGCAGGACTAGGGGACAGGGTTACACCGGGGAGCTGTTTTTT. It codes for CASRTRGQGYTGELFF.

Ten or more counts support this clone. The rearrangement uses TRBV5-6 and TRBJ2-1; 8 bases match TRBD1. The CDR3 covers 16 residues. V was pared by 0 bases and J by 7 bases, with 9 bases of the junction left unmatched. Germline lookup yields CDR1 SGHDT and CDR2 YYEEEE. This CDR3 is CASSLAVGQGMNEQFF. The DNA of the CDR3 is TGTGCCAGCAGCTTGGCCGTCGGACAGGGAATGAATGAGCAGTTCTTC. Filled out from reference TRBV5-6 and TRBJ2-1, the complete variable domain reads DAGVTQSPTHLIKTRGQQVTLRCSPKSGHDTVSWYQQALGQGPQFIFQYYEEEERQRGNFPDRFSGHQFPNYSSELNVNALLLGDSALYLCASSLAVGQGMNEQFFGPGTRLTVL.